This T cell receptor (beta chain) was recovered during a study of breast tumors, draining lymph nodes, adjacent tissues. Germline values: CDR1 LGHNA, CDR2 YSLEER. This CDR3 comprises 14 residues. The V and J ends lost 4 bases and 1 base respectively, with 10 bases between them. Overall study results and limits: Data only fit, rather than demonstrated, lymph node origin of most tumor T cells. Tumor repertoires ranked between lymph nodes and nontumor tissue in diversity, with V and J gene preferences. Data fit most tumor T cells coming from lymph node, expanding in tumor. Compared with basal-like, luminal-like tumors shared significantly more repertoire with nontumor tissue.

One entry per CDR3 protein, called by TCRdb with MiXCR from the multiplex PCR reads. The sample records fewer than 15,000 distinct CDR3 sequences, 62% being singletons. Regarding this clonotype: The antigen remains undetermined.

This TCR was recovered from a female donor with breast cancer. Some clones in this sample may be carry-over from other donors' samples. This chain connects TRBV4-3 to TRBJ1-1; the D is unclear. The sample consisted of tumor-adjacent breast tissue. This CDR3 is CASSPLQANTEAFF. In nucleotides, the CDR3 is TGCGCCAGCAGCCCCCTGCAGGCGAACACTGAAGCTTTCTTT.